What follows describes a single T cell receptor (beta chain). One end of the junction fails to match germline, which may point to a read error. CDR1 is SGHTA and CDR2 is FQGNSA in the germline V gene. The CDR3 length is 17 residues. The record originates from a study of molecular identifiers for immune sequencing clone quantification. TCRdb re-analysed the PCR reads in MiXCR, keeping a single row per CDR3 protein. Among approximately 97,000 distinct CDR3 sequences listed, roughly 24% were seen once. Sorting selected naive CD8 T cells with a CD8+CD4-CCR7+CD45RA+ phenotype. The sequencing sample was made of naive CD8+ T cells from blood, with Jurkat cell RNA spiked in. The subset: FACS-sorted CD8+CD4-CCR7+CD45RA+ naive T cells. This clonotype was sampled from a human donor in good health. Some libraries in this study had Jurkat cell RNA spiked in. The rearrangement joins TRBV7-2 to TRBJ2-1, with a possible D match to TRBD2 (6 bases). The CDR3 coding sequence is TGTGCCCGCAGCCAAGAAGGACTAACAGGCGCCTACAATGAGCAGTTCTTC. It codes for CARSQEGLTGAYNEQFF.